A single sample gave rise to the 7 T cell receptor beta chains below, sequenced in a study of Ad26.COV2.S vaccination and SARS-CoV-2 variants. Treatment specified: some 20 received Ad26.COV2.S at low or high dose, single or two shots; roughly five received placebo; per-sample allocation not given. Samples were taken on day 63 after the first vaccine or placebo injection. The repertoire was sequenced with immunoSEQ multiplex PCR; TCRdb's copy has only in-frame clones and lacks some. Of around 420,000 clones listed, roughly 90% are singletons. Source: peripheral blood, taken in a trial of Ad26.COV2.S vaccine versus placebo. The receptors shown here come from a person between 18 and 59 years old who received the Ad26.COV2.S COVID-19 vaccine or a placebo.

This chain joins TRBV7-8 and TRBJ1-5; D uncertain. Germline V gene lookup returns CDR1 SGHVS and CDR2 FQNEAQ. This CDR3 has 15 amino acids. V dropped 1 base and J dropped 7 bases, with 14 bases sitting between them. The CDR3: CASSLGTGSGQPQHF. The CDR3 coding sequence is TGTGCCAGCAGCTTAGGTACGGGGTCCGGGCAGCCCCAGCATTTT.

This chain links TRBV28 with TRBJ2-1; D is uncertain. The CDR3 is 12 amino acids. V lost 6 bases, J lost 3 bases, and 6 bases lay in between. Per germline, CDR1 MDHEN and CDR2 SYDVKM. In DNA, the CDR3 is TGTGCCAGCAGCCCCGGCTACAATGAGCAGTTCTTC. It encodes CASSPGYNEQFF.

The V call is TRBV6-5, the J call TRBJ2-2; D is possibly TRBD1 or TRBD2 (5 bases each). The V and J ends lost 6 bases and 6 bases respectively, with 14 bases between them. This CDR3 is 14 amino acids long. Per the germline V gene, CDR1 is MNHEY and CDR2 is SVGAGI. The DNA for the CDR3 is TGTGCCAGCAGGACCGAGGGGTTGTCCGGGGAGCTGTTTTTT. Protein product: CASRTEGLSGELFF.

The chain uses TRBV9 and TRBJ2-3; the match to TRBD2 covers 9 bases. The CDR3 spans 16 residues. Germline V gene lookup returns CDR1 SGDLS and CDR2 YYNGEE. J was trimmed by 4 bases and V by 0 bases; bases with no gene match: 6. The DNA for the CDR3 is TGTGCCAGCAGCGTAGTTTCTCGCGGGGGGGCAGATACGCAGTATTTT. It specifies CASSVVSRGGADTQYF.

The chain links TRBV18 to TRBJ1-4, with 7 bases that match TRBD1. CDR1 and CDR2 from the germline V gene are KGHSH and LQKENI. The CDR3 covers 14 residues. V was clipped by 3 bases and J by 4 bases; unmatched bases: 2. The CDR3 protein is CASSPGQNNEKLFF. CDR3 nucleotides: TGTGCCAGCTCACCGGGACAGAATAATGAAAAACTGTTTTTT.

The chain has TRBV7-7 and TRBJ2-5, with D possibly being TRBD2 (5 bases). Per the germline V gene, CDR1 is SSHAT and CDR2 is FNYEAQ (reference sequence). The V and J ends lost 5 bases and 5 bases respectively, with 15 bases between them. This CDR3 contains 14 residues. The CDR3 loop reads CASSRTGVDETQYF. DNA of the CDR3: TGTGCCAGCAGCCGAACCGGGGTGGACGAGACCCAGTACTTC.

This clone turned up a few times. This rearrangement joins TRBV3-1 (or the pseudogene TRBV3-2) to TRBJ1-1; D is perhaps TRBD1 (5 bases). Trimming took off 2 bases at V and 2 bases at J, with 9 bases between the two ends. This CDR3 spans 14 amino acids. CDR1 is LGHDT, CDR2 YNNKEL, per germline (reference sequence). The chain's CDR3 is CASSQNQGNTEAFF. CDR3 nucleotides: TGTGCCAGCAGCCAAAACCAGGGTAACACTGAAGCTTTCTTT.